Sequencing of this TCR beta chain was carried out in a study of T cells after yellow fever vaccination. Synthesis of TCR cDNA relied on 5'RACE template switching, which attached a universal primer site and UMIs. TCRdb re-derived calls from the 5' RACE reads in MiXCR, one entry per CDR3 protein. This table holds 70,000 or so distinct CDR3 sequences, around 6.2% found once. Notes on this clonotype: Its antigen is currently unknown. A much larger clone differs by one base, so this may be a read error.

Whole-study results and caveats: The study re-detected most primary-vaccination clones after the booster (around 96% CD4, almost 90% CD8).

This TCR was sampled from a man between 18 and 29 years old who received the YFV17D yellow fever vaccine. Source: CD4+ T cells sorted from PBMCs, taken roughly 14 days after the first yellow fever vaccination.

CDR3 sequence (DNA): TGCACCAGCAGTTCCTTGACGGTAGGAAATGAAGCTTTCTTT. It translates to CTSSSLTVGNEAFF. The chain joins TRBV5-1 to TRBJ1-1; D unclear. The CDR3 runs 14 residues. Germline V gene lookup returns CDR1 SGHRS and CDR2 YFSETQ.